This TCR beta chain was recovered during a study of shared clonotypes between healthy human individuals. Germline loops: CDR1 SGHRS, CDR2 YFSETQ. V shed 4 bases, J shed 5 bases, and the junction held 17 bases outside the gene matches. The CDR3 spans 19 residues. A note on this clone: Its antigen is currently unknown.

Produced via immunoSEQ multiplex PCR; TCRdb's table is partial and in-frame only. In the table there are approximately 1.9 million clones, about 93% of which are singletons. General observations from the study: Sharing across four donors was highest in naive CD4 (around 5%) and lowest in memory CD8 (0.4%).

Terminally differentiated effector memory CD45RA+ cells were left out of the naive CD8 fraction, which was CD45RO-negative and positively selected for CCR7. This chain links TRBV5-1 with TRBJ2-1; 11 bases align to TRBD2. Sequencing was carried out using naive CD8+ T cells from PBMCs. The origin of this receptor is a young man in good health. Some clones in this sample may be carry-over from other donors' samples. Here the CDR3 reads CASSAHEPLGTSGNNEQFF. DNA for the CDR3: TGCGCCAGCAGCGCCCACGAACCTTTAGGGACTAGCGGAAACAATGAGCAGTTCTTC. The complete variable domain, with remaining parts taken from reference TRBV5-1 and TRBJ2-1, reads KAGVTQTPRYLIKTRGQQVTLSCSPISGHRSVSWYQQTPGQGLQFLFEYFSETQRNKGNFPGRFSGRQFSNSRSEMNVSTLELGDSALYLCASSAHEPLGTSGNNEQFFGPGTRLTVL.